The TCR beta chain described here comes from a study of OX40 agonist ivuxolimab in advanced cancers. Study-level information: Prior checkpoint blockade (anti-PD-1, anti-PD-L1 or anti-CTLA-4) was permitted; about 40% had it.

Study-wide findings and caveats: What antigens the expanded peripheral T cells recognized was never established.

V lost 3 bases to trimming and J lost 5 bases; unmatched junction nucleotides: 8. The CDR3 length is 16 residues. Germline V gives CDR1 LGHNA, CDR2 YNFKEQ. This clone was found once. What it binds is unknown. TCRdb's table, derived via immunoSEQ multiplex PCR, lists solely in-frame clones and lacks some. The data hold 45,000 to 65,000 clones, with less than 90% observed a single time. This specimen consisted of CD4+ or CD8+ T cells sorted from blood, obtained in a trial of the OX40 agonist ivuxolimab. The clonotype originates from an adult with an advanced solid tumor such as melanoma, head and neck, liver or kidney cancer. The gene calls are TRBV4-2 and TRBJ2-5; 11 bases align to TRBD2. As DNA, the CDR3 is TGTGCCAGCAGCCACCCTAGCGGGGGGATCGGGGAGACCCAGTACTTC. This encodes CASSHPSGGIGETQYF.